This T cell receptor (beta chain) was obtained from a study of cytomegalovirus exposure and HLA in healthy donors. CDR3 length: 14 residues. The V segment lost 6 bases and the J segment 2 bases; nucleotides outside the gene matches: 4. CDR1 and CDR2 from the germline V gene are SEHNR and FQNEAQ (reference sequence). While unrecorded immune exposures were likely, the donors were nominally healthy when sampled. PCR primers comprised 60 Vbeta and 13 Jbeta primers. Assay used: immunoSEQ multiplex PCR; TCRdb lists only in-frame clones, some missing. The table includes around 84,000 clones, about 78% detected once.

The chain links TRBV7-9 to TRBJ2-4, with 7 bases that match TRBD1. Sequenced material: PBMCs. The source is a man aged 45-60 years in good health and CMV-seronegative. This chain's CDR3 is CASSDRASKNIQYF. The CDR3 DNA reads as TGTGCCAGCAGTGACAGGGCGTCCAAAAACATTCAGTACTTC.